Reported below is one T cell receptor (beta chain). This clonotype was seen repeatedly, ten times or more. This receptor's antigen is unknown. Per-base quality was not reported, and no clone a single base away is much larger than it. A patient counted as having stable Graves' hyperthyroidism if no progression to ophthalmopathy occurred over 18 months of follow-up. The hyperthyroidism patients were between 18 and 65 years old and newly diagnosed, with a disease duration of less than 2 months. Patients with uncontrolled infections, other autoimmune diseases, pregnancy or lactation were excluded. Diagnoses were based on clinical symptoms, serum thyroxine and TRAb, thyroid ultrasound and orbital computed tomography. PBMCs were isolated from 10 ml of fresh peripheral blood by Ficoll-Paque density gradient centrifugation. Trizol reagent was used to extract total RNA, and RNA quality was then checked on an Agilent 2100 Bioanalyzer.

TCR beta CDR3 regions were amplified from RNA transcripts. The TCR CDR3 was subjected to a first round of RT-PCR using the HTBI primer set and the Qiagen OneStep RT-PCR kit. Libraries were constructed in a second round of multiplex PCR, after which size selection and purification were performed. The libraries were sequenced on an Illumina HiSeq2000 using paired-end 100 bp reads. From the authors' description of their analysis: SOAPnuke was used to process the raw data, removing reads that contained adapters or uncalled bases, had a mean Phred below 15, or lacked an exact match to the constant primer or identifier. High-quality paired reads were merged using COPE v1.2.5, and each unique nucleotide sequence was defined as a clonotype. MiTCR v1.1 was used to align the clonotypes against IMGT TRBV, TRBD and TRBJ reference segments. Only V-J combinations with frequency above 0.0001, covering 98% to 99.2% of repertoires, were analysed. The TCS score was defined as F50 (clonal expansion) divided by E x V (chaos), with BLOSUM62-based TCRdist calculated between CDR3 peptides within each V-J. Welch's t-statistics and random forest reduced fewer than 550 V-J features to 13, which were used in a naive Bayes classifier (R e1071). TCRdb passed the public sequencing reads through fastp at Q25 and MiXCR, retaining productive beta sequences. Here each entry gathers all rows of one CDR3 protein and keeps the most common genes and DNA. TCRdb assigned the V and J calls; the authors' analysis was not used. Present in this sample are more than 300,000 distinct CDR3 sequences, around 13% of which were seen just once. The ten biggest clones cover 11% of the sample.

The sample belongs to a study of T cells in Graves' hyperthyroidism and ophthalmopathy (dated by TCRdb to between 2019 and 2020). In the study overall: Peripheral blood samples were taken at the time of initial diagnosis, prior to any treatment. A discovery cohort of roughly 100 patients, approximately 45 with Graves' ophthalmopathy and over 55 with stable Graves' hyperthyroidism, was used to find distinguishing TCR V-J signatures. The paper reports TCR Vbeta CDR3 sequencing of fewer than 150 peripheral blood samples: 43 ophthalmopathy, roughly 80 hyperthyroidism and around 17 progressor patients. After sampling, hyperthyroidism patients received methimazole starting at 30 mg daily, and ophthalmopathy patients received high-dose intravenous methylprednisolone. The 95 to 100 discovery patients were randomly divided into training and test sets at a 7:3 ratio. Whether ophthalmopathy could be predicted prospectively was tested in an independent validation cohort made up of about 18 hyperthyroidism patients plus 17 patients who later progressed to ophthalmopathy. Thyroid tissue and blood T-cell repertoires from about 6 Graves' hyperthyroidism patients were also compared in the study.

Overall study outcomes, separate from this receptor: In validation, progression to ophthalmopathy was predicted by the model with nearly 71% sensitivity and roughly 72% specificity, a median of about 6.4 months before onset. In cross-validation, a model built on a 13 V-J signature told ophthalmopathy apart from stable hyperthyroidism with 85% to 90% sensitivity and about 81% specificity, and in testing the same model reached 80%/75%. Blood samples also contained most of the expanded thyroid clonotypes (frequency above 0.001), which suggests that blood repertoires may reflect thyroid immune responses. Sample size was not statistically predetermined, and investigators were not blinded to group allocation.

The source of this sequence is a woman aged 60 to 75 with Graves' hyperthyroidism. Material: blood.

In nucleotides, the sequence is TGCGCCAGCACCTACGGGACTAGCGGTAACAATGAGCAGTTCTTC. Its translation reads: CASTYGTSGNNEQFF. Recombination linked TRBV5-1 to TRBJ2-1; TRBD2 lines up with 11 middle nucleotides. CDR3 length: 15 amino acids, cysteine to phenylalanine. The CDR3 DNA has 45 bases and is translated from base 1. CDR1 SGHRS and CDR2 YFSETQ are derived from the germline V gene. Relative to germline, V is missing 6 bases and J is missing 5 bases, with 7 bases of the junction outside any gene match.